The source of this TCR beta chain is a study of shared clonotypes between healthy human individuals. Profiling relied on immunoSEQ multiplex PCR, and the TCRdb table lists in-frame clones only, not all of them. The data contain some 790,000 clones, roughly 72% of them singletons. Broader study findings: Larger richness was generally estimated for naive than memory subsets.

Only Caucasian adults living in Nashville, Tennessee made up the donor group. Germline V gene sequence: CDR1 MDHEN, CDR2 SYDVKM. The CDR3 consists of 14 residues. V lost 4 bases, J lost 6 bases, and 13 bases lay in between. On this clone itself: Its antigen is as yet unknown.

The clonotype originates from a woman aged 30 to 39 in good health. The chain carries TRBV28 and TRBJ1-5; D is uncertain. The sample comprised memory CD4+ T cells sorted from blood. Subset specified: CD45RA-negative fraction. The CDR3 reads CASSSIPAPQPQHF. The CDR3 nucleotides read TGTGCCAGCAGTTCCATCCCCGCCCCTCAGCCCCAGCATTTT.